Listed below are T cell receptor beta chains from one sample, sequenced in a study of shared clonotypes between healthy human individuals. Profiling relied on immunoSEQ multiplex PCR, and the TCRdb table lists in-frame clones only, not all of them. The sample has about 2.2 million clones; around 93% are singletons. The specimen was naive CD8+ T cells from PBMCs. The source of these receptors is a man aged 18 to 30 in good health. Some clones in this sample may be carry-over from other donors' samples. CDR3s include the opening cysteine and the closing phenylalanine or tryptophan. A D gene is named only where the DNA matches it firmly. Clone size is shown for a subset of rows, as once, few, many or a class of expanded clone.

clone_size	v_call	j_call	d_call	cdr3_nt	cdr3_aa
-	TRBV27	TRBJ1-2	TRBD1	TGTGCCAGCAGTGGGGGGACAGTCTATGGCTACACCTTC	CASSGGTVYGYTF
-	TRBV7-8	TRBJ2-7	-	TGTGCCAGCGGAATGTCGGGGTCGGGGTACGAGCAGTACTTC	CASGMSGSGYEQYF
-	TRBV7-3	TRBJ2-2	-	TGTGCCAGCAGCGAAACAGGACCCGGGGAGCTGTTTTTT	CASSETGPGELFF
-	TRBV6-1	TRBJ2-1	-	TGTGCCACCCCGTTAGCGGACAACTACAATGAGCAGTTCTTC	CATPLADNYNEQFF
once	TRBV9	TRBJ2-7	-	TGTGCCAGCCTCTCCCCCGGGCCGACAAACTCCTACGAGCAGTACTTC	CASLSPGPTNSYEQYF
-	TRBV5-6	TRBJ1-2	TRBD1	TGTGCCAGCAGCTTGGGACAGGGGGCCTACTATGGCTACACCTTC	CASSLGQGAYYGYTF
-	TRBV2	TRBJ2-1	-	TGTGCCAGCAGGACCGGTTTCCGCCACAATGAGCAGTTCTTC	CASRTGFRHNEQFF
-	TRBV27	TRBJ1-4	-	TGTGCCAGCAGCATTTTGATGGGTAACGAAAAACTGTTTTTT	CASSILMGNEKLFF
-	TRBV28	TRBJ2-1	-	TGTGCCAGCAGCCCGGGGGATTACAATGAGCAGTTCTTC	CASSPGDYNEQFF
-	TRBV13	TRBJ1-1	-	TGTGCCAGCAGCCCTGGTCCTCGGCAGCCTGAAGCTTTCTTT	CASSPGPRQPEAFF
-	TRBV4-1	TRBJ2-7	-	TGCGCCAGCAGCCTGGCCAACTCCTACGAGCAGTACTTC	CASSLANSYEQYF
-	TRBV4-1	TRBJ2-7	-	TGCGCCAGCAGCCAAGATGGGGGGACCTCCTACGAGCAGTACTTC	CASSQDGGTSYEQYF
-	TRBV9	TRBJ2-7	TRBD2	TGTGCCAGCAGCGTAGAAGCTAGCGGTCCCTACGAGCAGTACTTC	CASSVEASGPYEQYF
-	TRBV5-4	TRBJ1-4	TRBD1	TGTGCCAGCAGCTTGGAACAGGGGGGAAGAGAAAAACTGTTTTTT	CASSLEQGGREKLFF
-	TRBV29-1	TRBJ2-7	-	TGCAGCGTTACGGCCGGGGAGCAGTACTTC	CSVTAGEQYF
once	TRBV29-1	TRBJ2-2	-	TGCAGCGCCTATATTAACACCGGGGAGCTGTTTTTT	CSAYINTGELFF
-	TRBV9	TRBJ2-3	-	TGTGCCAGCAGCCAATTCGGTCCAGCAGATACGCAGTATTTT	CASSQFGPADTQYF
-	TRBV6-5	TRBJ1-2	-	TGTGCCAGCAGTTACGGAACTTTCTATGGCTACACCTTC	CASSYGTFYGYTF
-	TRBV7-9	TRBJ2-7	TRBD1	TGTGCCAGCAGCCCCGCCGGACAGGCCACGCCGTACTTC	CASSPAGQATPYF
-	TRBV5-1	TRBJ1-2	TRBD1	TGCGCCAGCAGCTTGTCGGGACAGGGGTATGGCTACACCTTC	CASSLSGQGYGYTF
few	TRBV19	TRBJ2-7	-	TGTGCCAGTAGGCCGGCAGGGGCCTACGAGCAGTACTTC	CASRPAGAYEQYF
once	TRBV28	TRBJ1-1	TRBD1	TGTGCCAGCAGTTCCCAGGGGGCGCGATATACTGAAGCTTTCTTT	CASSSQGARYTEAFF
-	TRBV9	TRBJ1-2	-	TGTGCCAGCAGCGCCGACATCAGGACAGCTCCTAACTATGGCTACACCTTC	CASSADIRTAPNYGYTF
-	TRBV4-2	TRBJ2-5	-	TGTGCCAGCAGTGGGAGGATAGAAGAGACCCAGTACTTC	CASSGRIEETQYF
-	TRBV7-7	TRBJ2-2	-	TGTGCCAGCAGCCCGACCCCCGGACTGAACACCGGGGAGCTGTTTTTT	CASSPTPGLNTGELFF
-	TRBV6-1	TRBJ1-5	-	TGTGCCAGCAGTGATGTGTGGGGGGCTCAGCCCCAGCATTTT	CASSDVWGAQPQHF
-	TRBV7-6	TRBJ2-1	TRBD2	TGTGCCAGCAGCTTACTAGCGGGAGGGGGGAATGAGCAGTTCTTC	CASSLLAGGGNEQFF
-	TRBV27	TRBJ1-2	TRBD1	TGTGCCAGCAGGGGGGACAGGGGAAGGAAGAGTCTCACCTTC	CASRGDRGRKSLTF
-	TRBV7-6	TRBJ1-4	TRBD1	TGTGCCAGCAGCTTGGGACAGGCTCCTGAAAAACTGTTTTTT	CASSLGQAPEKLFF
-	TRBV11-3	TRBJ2-7	-	TGTGCCAGCAGCTTAGGTACTAACTACGAGCAGTACTTC	CASSLGTNYEQYF
-	TRBV9	TRBJ2-1	-	TGTGCCAGCAGCGCCCCTCACGAGACCGGGCAGTTCTTC	CASSAPHETGQFF
-	TRBV27	TRBJ1-2	-	TGTGCCAGCAGTGCCGGGACCCCGGGCTGGGGCTATGGCTACACCTTC	CASSAGTPGWGYGYTF
-	TRBV28	TRBJ2-7	TRBD2	TGTGCCAGCAGTCACGGACTAGCTGAGTACGAGCAGTACTTC	CASSHGLAEYEQYF
-	TRBV6-5	TRBJ1-1	-	TGTGCCAGCAGGATACGGTTGGGGAACACTGAAGCTTTCTTT	CASRIRLGNTEAFF
-	TRBV27	TRBJ2-7	-	TGTGCCAGCAGTTTAGGGCGCGGCGAGCAGTACTTC	CASSLGRGEQYF
-	TRBV5-8	TRBJ2-1	-	TGTGCCAGCGGCGACAGCTCCTACAATGAGCAGTTCTTC	CASGDSSYNEQFF
-	TRBV7-3	TRBJ1-1	-	TGTGCCAGCAGCGGGGGGCAGAACACTGAAGCTTTCTTT	CASSGGQNTEAFF
once	TRBV7-9	TRBJ2-7	TRBD1	TGTGCCAGCAGCCCGAGACAGGGGGTATCCTACGAGCAGTACTTC	CASSPRQGVSYEQYF
-	TRBV29-1	TRBJ2-7	TRBD1	TGCAGCGTTGGAGGGACAGGGAGTGGTGAGCAGTACTTC	CSVGGTGSGEQYF
-	TRBV18	TRBJ2-7	TRBD1	TGTGCCAGCTTGCGGGACAGGGGGGATTACGAGCAGTACTTC	CASLRDRGDYEQYF
-	TRBV29-1	TRBJ2-7	-	TGCAGCGTTGACGGGCGGGAAGGCTCCTACGAGCAGTACTTC	CSVDGREGSYEQYF
-	TRBV27	TRBJ1-1	-	TGTGCCAGCAGTTCCCTTGGGGGTGGGACTGAAGCTTTCTTT	CASSSLGGGTEAFF
-	TRBV6-1	TRBJ1-5	-	TGTGCCAGCAGTGAATGGACACTCTATAGCAATCAGCCCCAGCATTTT	CASSEWTLYSNQPQHF
-	TRBV25-1	TRBJ2-1	-	TGTGCCAGCAGTGCCGGCAGGCAGTTCTTC	CASSAGRQFF
-	TRBV27	TRBJ1-2	-	TGTGCCAGCAGTTTACTGGGGTCCAACTATGGCTACACCTTC	CASSLLGSNYGYTF
-	TRBV7-9	TRBJ1-1	TRBD1	TGTGCCAGCAGCCCGTTACAGGGGGCGCGCACTGAAGCTTTCTTT	CASSPLQGARTEAFF
-	TRBV4-1	TRBJ2-2	-	TGCGCCAGCAGCCTCTCTCAAGACACCGGGGAGCTGTTTTTT	CASSLSQDTGELFF
once	TRBV11-2	TRBJ1-1	TRBD1	TGTGCCAGCAGCGCAAATACAGGGGTCTGGTCTGAAGCTTTCTTT	CASSANTGVWSEAFF
-	TRBV5-1	TRBJ1-1	TRBD1	TGCGCCAGCAGCTTGTGGGAGGGGGCATCGACTGAAGCTTTCTTT	CASSLWEGASTEAFF
-	TRBV4-1	TRBJ2-1	-	TGCGCCAGCAGCCAAGATCGCCTCCGACTAATCATCAATGAGCAGTTCTTC	CASSQDRLRLIINEQFF
-	TRBV5-6	TRBJ2-1	-	TGTGCCAGCAGCTTTGAGGCCTCCTATCTTAGCTCCTACAATGAGCAGTTCTTC	CASSFEASYLSSYNEQFF
-	TRBV4-2	TRBJ2-2	-	TGTGCCAGCAGCCAAGATCATCAAGGCACCGGGGAGCTGTTTTTT	CASSQDHQGTGELFF
-	TRBV7-9	TRBJ2-2	-	TGTGCCAGCAGCCACCCTGCGGAGAACACCGGGGAGCTGTTTTTT	CASSHPAENTGELFF
-	TRBV7-9	TRBJ1-4	-	TGTGCCAGCAGCTTAGATGGGTTTGGTCTAGGATCGGAAAAACTGTTTTTT	CASSLDGFGLGSEKLFF
few	TRBV11-2	TRBJ2-3	-	TGTGCCAGCAGCTTAGAAGGGACAGATACGCAGTATTTT	CASSLEGTDTQYF